This T cell receptor beta chain was sequenced in a study of T-cell memory formation after mild COVID-19. Whole-study results and caveats: Clones that contracted from day 15 to 85 were balanced CD4/CD8, while later expanders leaned CD4+.

TCRdb reanalysed the 5' RACE reads using MiXCR and keeps one entry per CDR3 protein. Of some 260,000 distinct CDR3 sequences listed, about 16% are singletons. Germline assignment: CDR1 KGHSH and CDR2 LQKENI. V shed 6 bases and J 5 bases; nucleotides not matched to a gene: 9. The CDR3 covers 15 residues. Note on this clonotype: Its antigen is not identified.

The chain is built from TRBV18 and TRBJ2-4, with TRBD1 matching over 8 bases. This sequence was found in a man aged 18 to 35 who had mild COVID-19 (a few samples of this study predate the infection). Cell type and time point are not known. The material sequenced was PBMCs or a T cell subset sorted from them (not recorded which). CDR3 residues: CASSLRTGNENIQYF. Written as DNA, the CDR3 is TGTGCCAGCTCCTTGAGGACAGGGAACGAAAACATTCAGTACTTC. Complete variable domain (other parts from reference TRBV18 and TRBJ2-4): NAGVMQNPRHLVRRRGQEARLRCSPMKGHSHVYWYRQLPEEGLKFMVYLQKENIIDESGMPKERFSAEFPKEGPSILRIQQVVRGDSAAYFCASSLRTGNENIQYFGAGTRLSVL.